This T cell receptor beta chain is drawn from a study of T cells in localized non-small cell lung cancer. In germline, CDR1 is SGHNT, CDR2 YENEEA. Trimming removed 0 bases at V and 7 bases at J, with 12 bases between. The CDR3 runs 14 residues. Libraries were prepared by immunoSEQ multiplex PCR; TCRdb keeps only in-frame clonotypes and omits some of them. The sample lists over 3,000 clones; 30% were seen once. This clone was seen only a few times. Antigen unknown. Whole-study results and caveats: Blood T cell density predicted longer survival; adjacent-lung clonality, shorter. Of the tissues analyzed, uninvolved adjacent lung showed maximal T cell clonality, greater than tumor. Out of the top 100 tumor clones, a median roughly 50 were seen in adjacent lung. Only one tumor region went through sequencing, so heterogeneity may still be there.

The chain couples TRBV11-3 to TRBJ1-1, with D hard to call. The sample was lung tumor tissue, taken before any cancer treatment. The source of this sequence is a male donor at least 60 years old with stage III lung adenocarcinoma. The CDR3 DNA follows: TGTGCCAGCAGCTTAGAATTGGCGGCGCTTGAAGCTTTCTTT. It yields the protein CASSLELAALEAFF.